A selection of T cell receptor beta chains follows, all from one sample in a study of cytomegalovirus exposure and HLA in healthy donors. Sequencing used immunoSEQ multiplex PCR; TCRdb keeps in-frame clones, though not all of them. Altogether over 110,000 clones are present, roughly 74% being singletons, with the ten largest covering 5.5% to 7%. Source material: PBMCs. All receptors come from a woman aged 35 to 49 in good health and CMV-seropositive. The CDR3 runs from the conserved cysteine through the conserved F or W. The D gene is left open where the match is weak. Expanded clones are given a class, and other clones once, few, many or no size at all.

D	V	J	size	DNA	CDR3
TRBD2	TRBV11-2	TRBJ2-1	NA	TGTGCCAGCAGCTTAGACCTAAAGGGACTAGCGCATTACAATGAGCAGTTCTTC	CASSLDLKGLAHYNEQFF
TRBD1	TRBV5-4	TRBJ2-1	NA	TGTGCCAGCACACGACAGGGGAAGAATGAGCAGTTCTTC	CASTRQGKNEQFF
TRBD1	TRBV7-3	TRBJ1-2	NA	TGTGCCAGCAGCGTCCAGGGGGCGGGATCGGAAGGCTACACCTTC	CASSVQGAGSEGYTF
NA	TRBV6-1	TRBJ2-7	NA	TGTGCCAGCAGTGAGGGAGTCACGGGCTCCTACGAGCAGTACTTC	CASSEGVTGSYEQYF
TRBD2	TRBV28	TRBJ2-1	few	TGTGCCAGTAGTTCCCAGCCCAGCCAGAGCGGGATCTTATACAATGAGCAGTTCTTC	CASSSQPSQSGILYNEQFF
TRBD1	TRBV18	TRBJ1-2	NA	TGTGCCAGCTCGAGGGACAGTAACTATGGCTACACCTTC	CASSRDSNYGYTF
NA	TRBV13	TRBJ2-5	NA	TGTGCCAGCAGCTTGCGTGAGACCCAGTACTTC	CASSLRETQYF
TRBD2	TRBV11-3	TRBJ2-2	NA	TGTGCCAGCAGCGGTCGGACTAGCGGGAGGGCCGAGACCGGGGAGCTGTTTTTT	CASSGRTSGRAETGELFF
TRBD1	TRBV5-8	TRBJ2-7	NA	TGTGCCAGCAGCCCCTTGGCAGGACAGGGGTCGAGCTACGAGCAGTACTTC	CASSPLAGQGSSYEQYF
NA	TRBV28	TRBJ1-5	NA	TGTGCCAGCAACCTAGGGGGTCATAGCAATCAGCCCCAGCATTTT	CASNLGGHSNQPQHF
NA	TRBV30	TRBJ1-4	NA	TGTGCCTGGAGTGACCGAGGCCGCGGTGAAAAACTGTTTTTT	CAWSDRGRGEKLFF
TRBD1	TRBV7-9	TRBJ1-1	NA	TGTGCCAGCAGCTTAGGACAGGGGGCTAACACTGAAGCTTCCTTT	CASSLGQGANTEASF
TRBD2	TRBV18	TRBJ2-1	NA	TGTGCCAGCTCACGTAGCCCGGGACTAGCGGGAGCTGAGCAGTTCTTC	CASSRSPGLAGAEQFF
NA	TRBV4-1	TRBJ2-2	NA	TGCGCCAGCAGCCAAGTAGATATGGGACTGAACACCGGGGAGCTGTTTTTT	CASSQVDMGLNTGELFF
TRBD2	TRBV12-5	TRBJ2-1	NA	TGTGCTAGTGGTTTGTCTAGCGGGATCTACTACAATGAGCAGTTCTTC	CASGLSSGIYYNEQFF
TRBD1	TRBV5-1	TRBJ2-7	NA	TGCGCCAGCTCCCTCGGGACAGGGCCCTACGAGCAGTACTTC	CASSLGTGPYEQYF
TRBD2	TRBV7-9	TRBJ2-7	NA	TGTGCCAGCAGCTTCTGGGGGGGGACCTACGAGCAGTACTTC	CASSFWGGTYEQYF
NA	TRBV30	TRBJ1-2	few	TGTGCCTGGAGTGCCTATCTCAGGGATGGCTACACCTTC	CAWSAYLRDGYTF
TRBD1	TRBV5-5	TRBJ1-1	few	TGTGCCAGCAGCCTGGGACAGGGGTCGGGGACTGAAGCTTTCTTT	CASSLGQGSGTEAFF
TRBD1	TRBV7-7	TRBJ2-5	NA	TGTGCTAGCAGCCCCGGGACAGGGGGCGCGAAGACCCAGTACTTC	CASSPGTGGAKTQYF
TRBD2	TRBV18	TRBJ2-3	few	TGTGCCAGCGCGACTAGCGGGAATACAGATACGCAGTATTTT	CASATSGNTDTQYF
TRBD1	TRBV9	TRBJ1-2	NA	TGTGCCAGCAGCGCAGATCCGACAGGGGGGATCGGCTACACCTTC	CASSADPTGGIGYTF
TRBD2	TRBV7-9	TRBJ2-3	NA	TGTGCCAGCGGGCGGGGGAGTAGCGCAGATACGCAGTATTTT	CASGRGSSADTQYF
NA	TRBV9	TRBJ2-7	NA	TGTGCCAGCAGCCCCAGGGACTTCTCCTACGAGCAGTACTTC	CASSPRDFSYEQYF
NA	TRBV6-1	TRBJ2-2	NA	TGTGCCAGCAGAAGGGGGGGGTACAACACCGGGGAGCTGTTTTTT	CASRRGGYNTGELFF
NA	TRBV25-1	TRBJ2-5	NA	TGTGCCAGCAGTGAATGGCAGGGATTGGAGACCCAGTACTTC	CASSEWQGLETQYF
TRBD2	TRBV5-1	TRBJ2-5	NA	TGCGCCAGCAGCTCAAAGCGGGAGCCCTACGACAAAGAGACCCAGTACTTC	CASSSKREPYDKETQYF
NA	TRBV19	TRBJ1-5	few	TGTGCCAGTACCCGGGGTCTGGGCTATAGCAATCAGCCCCAGCATTTT	CASTRGLGYSNQPQHF
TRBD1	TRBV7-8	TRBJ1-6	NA	TGTGCCAGCAGCTTCTCCGGGACAGTGAGTTCACCCCTCCACTTT	CASSFSGTVSSPLHF
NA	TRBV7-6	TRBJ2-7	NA	TGTGCCAGCAGCTTAGGACAGGACGGAGGCTACGAGCAGTACTTC	CASSLGQDGGYEQYF
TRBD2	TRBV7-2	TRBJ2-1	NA	TGTGCCAGCAGTCGAGCGGGAGGGGTAGGAGCCAAGGAGCAGTTCTTC	CASSRAGGVGAKEQFF
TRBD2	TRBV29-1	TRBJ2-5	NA	TGCAGCGTTGGAAGCGGGAGGGCCCGGGAGACCCAGTACTTC	CSVGSGRARETQYF
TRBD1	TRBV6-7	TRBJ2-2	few	TGTGCCAGCAGCTCTTATCGGACAGGAATAAGTACCGGGGAGCTGTTTTTT	CASSSYRTGISTGELFF
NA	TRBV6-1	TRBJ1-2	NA	TGTGCCAGCAGTGAACGTCTCTATGCCGGCTACACCTTC	CASSERLYAGYTF
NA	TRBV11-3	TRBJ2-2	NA	TGTGCCAGCAGCCACGGGGGATGGGGGAACACCGGGGAGCTGTTTTTT	CASSHGGWGNTGELFF
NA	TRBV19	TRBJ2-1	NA	TGTGCCAGTAGTCCCTTCGGTCGTGTGGGCCAATTCTTC	CASSPFGRVGQFF
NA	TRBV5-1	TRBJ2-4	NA	TGCGCCAGCAGCTTGGGTCTAGACAAAAACATTCAGTACTTC	CASSLGLDKNIQYF
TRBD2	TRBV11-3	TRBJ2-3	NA	TGTGCCAGCAGCTTCAAAGGACTAGCGGGCCTTGGGCGCGCAGATACGCAGTATTTT	CASSFKGLAGLGRADTQYF
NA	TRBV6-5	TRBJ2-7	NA	TGTGCCAGCAGTTTATACAGGGTCGGCTACGAGCAGTACTTC	CASSLYRVGYEQYF
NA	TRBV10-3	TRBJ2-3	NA	TGTGCCATCCGCCAATGGCAGGGCACAGATACGCAGTATTTT	CAIRQWQGTDTQYF
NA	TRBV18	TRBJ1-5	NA	TGTGCCAGCTCACCACGGCCCAGCAATCAGCCCCAGCATTTT	CASSPRPSNQPQHF
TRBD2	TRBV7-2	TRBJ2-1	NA	TGTGCCAGCAGCTTAGCCGTGCGGGAGTTGGATGAGCAGTTCTTC	CASSLAVRELDEQFF
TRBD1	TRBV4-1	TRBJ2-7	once	TGCGCCAGCAGCCCAACCGGGACAGCCTTCGAGCAGTACTTC	CASSPTGTAFEQYF
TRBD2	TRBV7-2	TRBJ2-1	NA	TGTGCCAGCGTCGGGAGCGGGACCTACAATGAGCAGTTCTTC	CASVGSGTYNEQFF
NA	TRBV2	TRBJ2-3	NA	TGTGCCAGCAACCCGACCCAGGGGGATACGCAGTATTTT	CASNPTQGDTQYF
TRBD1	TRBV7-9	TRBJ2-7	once	TGTTCCAGCAGCTCTACGACAGGGTACGCATACGAGCAGTACTTC	CSSSSTTGYAYEQYF
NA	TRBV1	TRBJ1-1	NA	TGCACCAGCAGCCAGGGCTTGAACACTGAAGCTTTCTTT	CTSSQGLNTEAFF
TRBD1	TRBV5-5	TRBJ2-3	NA	TGTGCCAGCAGCTCTCCGGGACAGGGCACAGATACGCAGTATTTT	CASSSPGQGTDTQYF
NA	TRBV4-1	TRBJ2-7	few	TGCGCCAGCAGCCAAGATATCACCGGGGTAGCCCCCTACGAGCAGTACTTC	CASSQDITGVAPYEQYF
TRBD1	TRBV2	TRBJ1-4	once	TGTGCCAGTACATCACAGGGGGCCGGAGAAAAACTGTTTTTT	CASTSQGAGEKLFF
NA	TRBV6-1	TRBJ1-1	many	TGTGCCAGCAGACGACAGTGGGAAGCTTTCTTT	CASRRQWEAFF
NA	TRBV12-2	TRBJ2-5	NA	TGTGCAAGTCGCTTAGGGACTAGCGAGCAAGAGACCCAGTACTTC	CASRLGTSEQETQYF
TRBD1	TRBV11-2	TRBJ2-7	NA	TGTGCCAGCTCAGCTTGGACCGGGGGACAGGGGGCCGGCGAGCAGTACTTC	CASSAWTGGQGAGEQYF
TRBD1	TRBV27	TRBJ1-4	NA	TGTGCCAGCTGGGACAGGAGAAATGAAAAACTGTTTTTT	CASWDRRNEKLFF
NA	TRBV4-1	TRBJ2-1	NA	TGCGCCAGCAGCCTGTTGGAGGGTGAACCAAATGAGCAGTTCTTC	CASSLLEGEPNEQFF
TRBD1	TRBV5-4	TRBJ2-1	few	TGTGCCAGCAGCTTACCGGGACAGGGGCGCAATGAGCAGTTCTTC	CASSLPGQGRNEQFF